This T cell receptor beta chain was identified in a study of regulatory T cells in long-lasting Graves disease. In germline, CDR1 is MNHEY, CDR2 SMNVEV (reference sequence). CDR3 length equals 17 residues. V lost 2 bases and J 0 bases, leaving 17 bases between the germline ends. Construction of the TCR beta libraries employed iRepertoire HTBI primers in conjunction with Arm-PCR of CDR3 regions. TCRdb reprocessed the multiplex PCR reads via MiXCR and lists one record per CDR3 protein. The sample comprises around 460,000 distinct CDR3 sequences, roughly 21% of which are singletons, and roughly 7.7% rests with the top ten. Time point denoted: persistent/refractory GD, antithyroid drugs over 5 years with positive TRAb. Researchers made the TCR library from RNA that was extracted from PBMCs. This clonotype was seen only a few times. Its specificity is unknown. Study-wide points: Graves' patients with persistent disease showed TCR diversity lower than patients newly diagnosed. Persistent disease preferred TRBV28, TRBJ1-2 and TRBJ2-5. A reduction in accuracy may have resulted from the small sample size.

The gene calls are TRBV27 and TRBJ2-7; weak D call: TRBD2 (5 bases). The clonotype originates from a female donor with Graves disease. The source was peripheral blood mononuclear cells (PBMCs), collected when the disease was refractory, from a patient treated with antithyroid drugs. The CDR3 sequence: CASSLTPSGTSSYEQYF. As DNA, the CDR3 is TGTGCCAGCAGTTTAACCCCCAGCGGCACGAGCTCCTACGAGCAGTACTTC.